These T cell receptor beta chains were read from a single sample in a study of CD8+ T cells in alopecia areata. This table comes from immunoSEQ multiplex PCR, and its TCRdb copy is limited to in-frame clones, with some not included. The sample yields 200,000 to 250,000 clones, roughly 56% seen once. The specimen comprised CD4+ T cells sorted from blood, sampled at week 4, from a patient treated with tofacitinib. These receptors were obtained from a human donor with alopecia areata. The conserved cysteine and the conserved F or W are not part of the CDR3 here.

TRBV2 | ASSGGLAGMETQY
TRBV30 | AWSVRTGASGAIQY
TRBV30 | AWSWASLETQY
TRBV2 | ASRAGLANYGYT
TRBV4-3 | ASSQDYSGTSSYEQY
TRBV30 | AWSQDRPNTEAF
TRBV5-1 | ASSLSWASGDSTDTQY
TRBV27 | ASSSTGGRYGYT
TRBV7-9 | ASSQQGAKNIQY
TRBV29-1 | SVTTGKLYEQY
TRBV11-2 | ASSSLRDRDGYT
TRBV14 | ASSPSGRGKNIQY
TRBV5-1 | ASSLERDEQF
TRBV5-1 | ASSFDPMNTEAF
TRBV4-3 | ASSQATGEAF
TRBV19 | ASSITLAGVLKTQY
TRBV18 | ASSPLGTSGNEQF
TRBV4-1 | ASSQDGEYGYT
TRBV19 | ATQGRGNQPQH
TRBV2 | ASIGNSGNTIY
TRBV29-1 | SVGPGTGSQGATEAF
TRBV7-2 | ASSLTGALYNEQF
TRBV7-9 | ASSLRLQGTNSPLH
TRBV5-5 | ASSRGQGASYEQY
TRBV5-1 | ASSLGQGPADTQY
TRBV5-1 | ASSLDAEAF
TRBV7-2 | ASSLFGGRNTEAF
TRBV7-2 | ASSLERNQPQH
TRBV29-1 | SYSGAGDTQY
TRBV6-5 | ASSYSGRGSFYEQY
TRBV7-2 | ASSSQWGTEAF
TRBV30 | AWSGGAYVTLH
TRBV29-1 | SADRSRAQY
TRBV29-1 | SVAGSTYEQY
TRBV30 | AWLRGEGTEAF
TRBV11-2 | ASSLVEVEAGTQETQY